The 17 T cell receptor beta chains given below trace back to one sample, sequenced in a study of low-dose radiotherapy and immunotherapy resistance in tumors. Alpha- and beta-chain coverage of first-strand cDNA came from TRAV- and TRBV-specific primers. A roughly 20-cycle PCR with a constant-region primer and V-primer adapter amplified TCRs. Using its own MiXCR run on the reads, TCRdb lists one record per CDR3 protein. Of 45,000 or so distinct CDR3 sequences listed, less than 30% were seen once; the top ten hold 10%. The time point here: after trial treatment. Stated treatment: LDRT plus nivolumab, ipilimumab, low-dose cyclophosphamide and aspirin (RACIN trial). The sample consisted of PBMCs, taken after low-dose radiotherapy plus immunotherapy. The receptors come from a male donor with prostate cancer.

This clonotype was counted between two and nine times. V usage is TRBV14 and J usage is TRBJ1-1; no firm D call. In germline, CDR1 is SGHDN, CDR2 FVKESK. This CDR3 spans 13 amino acids. V was cut by 0 bases and J by 6 bases, with 8 bases left in between. The CDR3 nucleotides read TGTGCCAGCAGCCAAGATAGCTTGGCTGAAGCTTTCTTT. Translation: CASSQDSLAEAFF.

This rearrangement joins TRBV6-2 or TRBV6-3 to TRBJ2-5; no definite D call. The length of the CDR3 is 15 residues. V shed 0 bases and J shed 1 base, with 9 bases lying between them. In germline, CDR1 is MNHEY, CDR2 SVGEGT. This CDR3 reads CASSYSSRSQETQYF. The CDR3 DNA reads TGTGCCAGCAGTTACTCGTCAAGATCCCAAGAGACCCAGTACTTC.

V gene TRBV5-4 combines with J gene TRBJ2-1; TRBD2 aligns across 10 bases. After removal of 5 bases from V and 3 bases from J, the junction contained 8 bases not matched to a gene. Germline loops: CDR1 SGHNT, CDR2 YYREEE (reference sequence). The CDR3 has 16 residues. CDR3 region: CASSTPTSGNYNEQFF. For the CDR3, the DNA is TGTGCCAGCAGTACTCCCACTAGCGGGAACTACAATGAGCAGTTCTTC.

The CDR3 DNA follows: TGCGCCAGCAGCCATTATAGTGGCTACACCTTC. Protein sequence: CASSHYSGYTF. The gene calls are TRBV4-3 and TRBJ1-2; D gene ambiguous. The V gene's germline CDR1 is LGHNA and CDR2 YSLEER. V was trimmed by 3 bases and J by 7 bases, leaving 6 bases between them. The CDR3 is 11 residues long.

The chain couples TRBV9 to TRBJ1-2; possibly TRBD1 for D (5 bases). The ends were cut back, 0 bases at V and 2 bases at J, with 8 bases in the middle. The CDR3 length is 14 residues. Germline CDR1 SGDLS, CDR2 YYNGEE. In nucleotides, the CDR3 is TGTGCCAGCAGCGTAGACCACAGGAACTATGGCTACACCTTC. This translates into CASSVDHRNYGYTF. The full variable domain, with the rest looked up from reference TRBV9 and TRBJ1-2, is DSGVTQTPKHLITATGQRVTLRCSPRSGDLSVYWYQQSLDQGLQFLIQYYNGEERAKGNILERFSAQQFPDLHSELNLSSLELGDSALYFCASSVDHRNYGYTFGSGTRLTVV.

In this sample, this clonotype turned up many times. The V and J genes are TRBV14 and TRBJ2-1, with 9 bases matching TRBD2. The junction had 7 bases not matched to a gene; V was cut back by 4 bases and J by 6 bases. Germline values: CDR1 SGHDN, CDR2 FVKESK. The CDR3 length is 15 residues. CDR3: CASSRGGRATNEQFF. CDR3 bases: TGTGCCAGCAGCCGTGGCGGGAGGGCCACCAATGAGCAGTTCTTC.

This clonotype was recorded at least ten times. This chain connects TRBV14 to TRBJ2-3, with D uncertain. V was clipped by 3 bases and J by 4 bases, with 2 bases between them. This CDR3 comprises 11 residues. CDR1 is SGHDN and CDR2 is FVKESK in the germline V gene. CDR3 residues: CASSHADTQYF. The CDR3 DNA sequence: TGTGCCAGCAGCCATGCAGATACGCAGTATTTT.

A note on this clonotype: A far larger clone is off by one base, so a read error is likely. The genes are TRBV29-1 and TRBJ2-1, with 11 bases identical to TRBD2. This CDR3 spans 15 amino acids. V trimming: 3 bases; J trimming: 10 bases; junction bases outside the gene matches: 11. From germline, CDR1 is SQVTM and CDR2 ANQGSEA. The CDR3 DNA reads as TGCAGCGTTGAGTGGGTGACTAGCGGGATCTACGAGCAGTTCTTC. This gives the protein CSVEWVTSGIYEQFF.

This clonotype has only one observation. This likely stems from a read error, as it lies one base from a far larger clone. The chain is built from TRBV7-6 and TRBJ2-4; D is unclear. The length of the CDR3 is 13 residues. Trimming shortened V by 5 bases and J by 13 bases, and 18 bases separated the two germline ends. Germline V gives CDR1 SGHVS, CDR2 FNYEAQ. The CDR3 region is CASSPPVAGEQYF. CDR3 coding DNA: TGTGCCAGCAGCCCACCCGTAGCAGGTGAGCAGTACTTC.

The table lists this clonotype with many counts. The chain couples TRBV6-4 to TRBJ2-1, with D perhaps TRBD1 (5 bases). Germline loops: CDR1 MRHNA, CDR2 SNTAGT. Trimming removed 2 bases at V and 5 bases at J, with 7 bases between. The CDR3 spans 13 residues. The CDR3 is CASSDRGNNEQFF. For the CDR3, the DNA is TGTGCCAGCAGTGACAGGGGAAACAATGAGCAGTTCTTC.

This clonotype was detected many times. This sequence joins TRBV11-2 and TRBJ1-1, with D tentatively TRBD1 (5 bases). V lost 1 base and J lost 3, with 15 bases in between. Germline V gives CDR1 SGHAT, CDR2 FQNNGV. This CDR3 spans 16 amino acids. The CDR3 is CASSLVMGVVHTEAFF. The CDR3 DNA sequence: TGTGCCAGCAGCTTAGTCATGGGGGTAGTGCACACTGAAGCTTTCTTT. Variable domain in full (rest from reference TRBV11-2 and TRBJ1-1): EAGVAQSPRYKIIEKRQSVAFWCNPISGHATLYWYQQILGQGPKLLIQFQNNGVVDDSQLPKDRFSAERLKGVDSTLKIQPAKLEDSAVYLCASSLVMGVVHTEAFFGQGTRLTVV.

Points on this clonotype: This sequence is one base from a far larger clone and is likely a read error. This CDR3 is missing its conserved last phenylalanine or tryptophan, likely due to a read error. V and J are TRBV5-6 and TRBJ1-2, with D uncertain. The germline V gene has CDR1 SGHDT and CDR2 YYEEEE. The CDR3 totals 13 residues. V lost 6 bases and J 8 bases, leaving 17 bases between the germline ends. The CDR3 protein is CASTLGGLWGYTL. CDR3 DNA sequence: TGTGCCAGCACCCTCGGTGGGCTATGGGGCTACACCTTA.

This chain's CDR3 is CASSSPTTTNEKLFF. For the CDR3, the DNA is TGTGCCAGCAGTTCCCCCACCACAACTAATGAAAAACTGTTTTTT. J is TRBJ1-4 and V is TRBV26. TRBV26 is deemed a pseudogene. The CDR3 has 15 amino acids.

At least ten counts were recorded for this clonotype. CDR3 amino acids: CASSLGFGNYGEQYF. The DNA for the CDR3 is TGTGCCAGCAGTTTGGGTTTCGGGAACTACGGAGAGCAGTACTTC. The V and J genes are TRBV28 and TRBJ2-7; a weak D match, TRBD2 (5 bases). This CDR3 is 15 amino acids long. The germline gives CDR1 MDHEN, CDR2 SYDVKM. V was pared by 3 bases and J by 7 bases, with 19 bases between.

This clonotype appeared many times. Here the CDR3 reads CASSQDRALNSPLHF. CDR3 sequence (DNA): TGTGCCAGCAGCCAGGACAGGGCCCTAAATTCACCCCTCCACTTT. This chain joins TRBV7-9 and TRBJ1-6; 8 nucleotides match TRBD1. This CDR3 has 15 amino acids. CDR1 is SEHNR, CDR2 FQNEAQ, per germline (reference sequence). Trimming removed 5 bases from V and 7 bases from J; junction bases left unmatched: 7.

This clonotype was found many times. The chain employs TRBV9 and TRBJ1-2; no clear D gene. Germline V CDR1 and CDR2: SGDLS, YYNGEE. V gave up 0 bases and J gave up 3 bases, with 6 bases separating them. The CDR3 runs to 13 residues. The CDR3 bases are TGTGCCAGCAGCGTAGGTACAGACTATGGCTACACCTTC. As protein: CASSVGTDYGYTF.

The chain recombines TRBV18 with TRBJ2-3, with 9 bases that match TRBD1. The length of the CDR3 is 18 residues. J was trimmed by 2 bases and V by 0 bases; bases with no gene match: 9. CDR1 KGHSH and CDR2 LQKENI come from the germline V gene. The CDR3 DNA reads as TGTGCCAGCTCACCACCCGGTCCGGGACAGGGAATCACAGATACGCAGTATTTT. Its protein product is CASSPPGPGQGITDTQYF.